A selection of T cell receptor beta chains follows, all from one sample in a study of blood T cells in healthy people across ages. TCRdb re-analysed the 5' RACE reads in MiXCR, keeping a single row per CDR3 protein. The sample gives about 1,400,000 distinct CDR3 sequences, 40% to 50% of which show up once; 6.5% to 10% is in the top ten. The specimen was blood. These receptors all come from a woman aged 18-29 years in good health. The CDR3 runs from the conserved cysteine through the conserved F or W. Fields, in order: D gene, clone size, V gene, J gene, CDR3 DNA, CDR3 protein. A D gene is named only where the DNA matches it firmly. For some rows the clone size is stated as once, few or many, or as a class when expanded; others skip it.

TRBD2	.	TRBV20-1	TRBJ2-3	TGCAGTGCTAGAAATTCGGGACTAGCGGGGGGTGCTCCCTCCGATACGCAGTATTTT	CSARNSGLAGGAPSDTQYF
TRBD2	.	TRBV4-1	TRBJ2-5	TGCGCCAGCAGCCCATCCGGGACTAGCCACCCCAAGACCCAGTACTTC	CASSPSGTSHPKTQYF
.	few	TRBV7-2	TRBJ2-7	TGTGCCAGCAGCTCACCAGACGGCAGGCTTTCCGAGCAGTACTTC	CASSSPDGRLSEQYF
TRBD1	few	TRBV6-1	TRBJ2-1	TGTGCCAGCAGCCACATTTCAGGGGGCAATGAGCAGTTCTTC	CASSHISGGNEQFF
TRBD2	.	TRBV5-6	TRBJ2-1	TGTGCCAGCAGCTTGTGGTTACTAGCGGGGGGCTACAATGAGCAGTTCTTC	CASSLWLLAGGYNEQFF
.	.	TRBV5-1	TRBJ1-3	TGCGCCAGCGCCCTCGCGGGGGCGGCGGGAAACACCATATATTTT	CASALAGAAGNTIYF
.	.	TRBV25-1	TRBJ2-5	TGTGCCTCCGCTCGGGTAGAAAACAATGAGCAGTACTTC	CASARVENNEQYF
TRBD2	.	TRBV5-1	TRBJ2-1	TGCGCCAGCAGCTATGGGACTAGCGGGGGGGCCGGGAATGAGCAGTTCTTC	CASSYGTSGGAGNEQFF
.	.	TRBV2	TRBJ2-7	TGTGCCAGCAGTGAGACCGGAAGAGGTGCCCCATCCTCCTACGAGCAGTACTTC	CASSETGRGAPSSYEQYF
.	few	TRBV4-2	TRBJ2-3	TGTGCCAGCAGCCAAGCATCCCTAGCAACAGATACGCAGTATTTT	CASSQASLATDTQYF
.	.	TRBV7-2	TRBJ2-7	TGTGCCAGCAGCGTAGGGGGGGCCAACTCCTACGAGCAGTACTTC	CASSVGGANSYEQYF
TRBD2	.	TRBV5-1	TRBJ2-1	TGCGCCAGCAGCTTGGGGGTGACTAGCGGGAATAATGAGCAGTTCTTC	CASSLGVTSGNNEQFF
.	.	TRBV18	TRBJ2-1	TGTGCCAGCTCAGTACAGACGTTCTCCTACAATGAGCAGTTCTTC	CASSVQTFSYNEQFF
TRBD1	few	TRBV6-2/TRBV6-3	TRBJ2-7	TGTGCCAGCAGTTACTCTACAGGGGGCGCATCCGAGCAGTACTTC	CASSYSTGGASEQYF
TRBD1	.	TRBV19	TRBJ2-1	TGTGCCAGTAGTATAGATCCCGACAGGGGGTTCTACAATGAGCAGTTCTTC	CASSIDPDRGFYNEQFF
.	.	TRBV12-3/TRBV12-4	TRBJ2-1	TGTGCCAGCACCCCGGGTGGGACTCGATACAATGAGCAGTTCTTC	CASTPGGTRYNEQFF
TRBD2	few	TRBV5-1	TRBJ2-3	TGCGCCAGCAGCTTGGGTTCTAGCGGGACGTCAGATACGCAGTATTTT	CASSLGSSGTSDTQYF
.	.	TRBV5-1	TRBJ2-1	TGCGCCAGCAGCTTGGAGGTCTTCCTCAATGAGCAGTTCTTC	CASSLEVFLNEQFF
TRBD2	once	TRBV13	TRBJ2-1	TGTGCCAGCAGCTCCCTCCAGCGGGGGGTCTACAATGAGCAGTTCTTC	CASSSLQRGVYNEQFF
.	.	TRBV20-1	TRBJ2-7	TGCAGTGCTAGAGCGGCAGTTTACGAGCAGTACTTC	CSARAAVYEQYF
.	.	TRBV9	TRBJ1-3	TGTGCCAGCAGCCCAGGGCGGGTCTCTGGAAACACCATATATTTT	CASSPGRVSGNTIYF
.	.	TRBV7-8	TRBJ2-7	TGTGCCAGCAGTCCCCTACGGACTACCCACAATGAGCAGTACTTC	CASSPLRTTHNEQYF
TRBD2	.	TRBV20-1	TRBJ2-3	TGCAGTGCTAGAGGGGGACTAGCGGGATCCGTTTTCACAGATACGCAGTATTTT	CSARGGLAGSVFTDTQYF
TRBD2	.	TRBV5-1	TRBJ2-2	TGCGCCAGCAGCTACCAAGCGGGGGGGCCTGCCGGGGAGCTGTTTTTT	CASSYQAGGPAGELFF
.	once	TRBV30	TRBJ1-1	TGTGCCTGGAGTGTAAACACGAACACTGAAGCTTTCTTT	CAWSVNTNTEAFF
.	.	TRBV6-6	TRBJ2-3	TGTGCCAGCAGTTACCCAGACAGAGATACGCAGTATTTT	CASSYPDRDTQYF
.	.	TRBV27	TRBJ1-1	TGTGCCACCCGTAGGGGCACTGAAGCTTTCTTT	CATRRGTEAFF
.	once	TRBV5-1	TRBJ2-1	TGCGCCAGCAGCTTCCGGCGGGTTTCAGATGAGCAGTTCTTC	CASSFRRVSDEQFF
TRBD1	few	TRBV29-1	TRBJ1-2	TGCAGCGTTGGACAGGGGAGCTATGGCTACACCTTC	CSVGQGSYGYTF
.	.	TRBV2	TRBJ1-1	TGTGCCAGCAGTAAGTCCCGGGACACTGAAGCTTTCTTT	CASSKSRDTEAFF
TRBD1	.	TRBV5-1	TRBJ2-2	TGCGCCAGCAGCTGGGACAGGGCTACCGGGGAGCTGTTTTTT	CASSWDRATGELFF
TRBD1	few	TRBV5-1	TRBJ2-7	TGCGCCAGCAGCCCGGGACAGAGCTCCTACAATGAGCAGTACTTC	CASSPGQSSYNEQYF
TRBD2	few	TRBV20-1	TRBJ2-7	TGCAGTGCTAGAGATTTGGAGCGGGGGAACTACGAGCAGTACTTC	CSARDLERGNYEQYF
.	.	TRBV2	TRBJ2-3	TGTGCCAGCAGCGATGGGGGAGGGGGTCCGGCTACGCAGTATTTT	CASSDGGGGPATQYF
TRBD1	.	TRBV6-5	TRBJ1-2	TGTGCCAGCAGAAACCCGACAGGGCCCAACTATGGCTACACCTTC	CASRNPTGPNYGYTF
.	.	TRBV29-1	TRBJ2-7	TGCAGCGTTGTGCTGGGCAATGAGCAGTACTTC	CSVVLGNEQYF
TRBD2	many	TRBV20-1	TRBJ2-3	TGCAGTGCTCCTCGACTAGCGGGAGAAGCAGATACGCAGTATTTT	CSAPRLAGEADTQYF
TRBD2	once	TRBV5-1	TRBJ2-5	TGCGCCAGCAGCCCAGCCCTAGCGGGGACAACCAATGAGCAGTACTTC	CASSPALAGTTNEQYF
.	few	TRBV7-8	TRBJ1-6	TGTGCCAGCAGCCCCCTTGGACTGTCGAGCTCCTATAATTCACCCCTCCACTTT	CASSPLGLSSSYNSPLHF
.	.	TRBV14	TRBJ1-4	TGTGCCAGCAGCCAAGAATGGGAAGAAAAACTGTTTTTT	CASSQEWEEKLFF
.	.	TRBV13	TRBJ2-5	TGTGCCAGCAGCGCCGCGGGACCAACCTCCCAAGAGACCCAGTACTTC	CASSAAGPTSQETQYF
.	.	TRBV5-1	TRBJ2-7	TGCGCCAGCAGCTTGGTATCAGGGATGGAAAACGAGCAGTACTTC	CASSLVSGMENEQYF
TRBD1	many	TRBV11-2	TRBJ2-5	TGTGCCAGCAGCAACACAGGGGTTAAAGAGACCCAGTACTTC	CASSNTGVKETQYF
.	.	TRBV2	TRBJ1-1	TGTGCCAGCAGGACAAACAGGGCCAGGGACACTGAAGCTTTCTTT	CASRTNRARDTEAFF
.	.	TRBV5-1	TRBJ2-7	TGCGCCAGCAACCGGGACCCGACTTACTACGAGCAGTACTTC	CASNRDPTYYEQYF
TRBD2	few	TRBV3-1	TRBJ2-1	TGTGCCAGCAGCCCGGGACTAGCGGACGGATACAATGAGCAGTTCTTC	CASSPGLADGYNEQFF
.	many	TRBV5-1	TRBJ2-1	TGCGCCAGCAGCTCCCTACTGAGCAATGAGCAGTTCTTC	CASSSLLSNEQFF
TRBD1	.	TRBV20-1	TRBJ2-4	TGCAGTGCTAGAGAGGGGACAGAAAACATTCAGTACTTC	CSAREGTENIQYF
.	few	TRBV10-3	TRBJ1-2	TGTGCCATCAGTGAGTCGACCGCCGGTTCCGGCTACACCTTC	CAISESTAGSGYTF
TRBD2	.	TRBV6-6	TRBJ2-3	TGTGCCAGCAGTCCACCCCCGGCGGGGGGGCCGAGGACGCAGTATTTT	CASSPPPAGGPRTQYF
.	.	TRBV6-1	TRBJ2-1	TGTGCCAGCAGGACTATAGCCGGGAGTGATGAGCAGTTCTTC	CASRTIAGSDEQFF
.	few	TRBV6-5	TRBJ1-6	TGTGCCAGCAGTTACTCGAACAGGGTTGAGACACCCCTCCACTTT	CASSYSNRVETPLHF
TRBD1	.	TRBV7-9	TRBJ1-2	TGTGCCAGCAGCTTTGGTGCCAGGGGGCCCGATGGCTACACCTTC	CASSFGARGPDGYTF
.	.	TRBV5-1	TRBJ1-2	TGCGCCAGCAGCCCGACACCGCTTTGGGGCTACACCTTC	CASSPTPLWGYTF